This TCR beta chain appears in the sequencing data of a study of a mutant IDH1 vaccine in newly diagnosed glioma. Findings of the study overall: It seemed that pseudoprogression was not linked to changes in the top peripheral T cell clonotypes.

The repertoire was sequenced with immunoSEQ multiplex PCR; TCRdb's copy has only in-frame clones and lacks some. The sample has about 51,000 clones; roughly 78% are singletons. Regarding this clone: Antigen: not known.

V shed 2 bases and J shed 4 bases, with 2 bases lying between them. Germline CDR1 reads MDHEN; CDR2 reads SYDVKM. This CDR3 has 11 amino acids. The time point was: week 5, during vaccination. Alongside topical imiquimod, each dose of vaccine comprised 300 ug of mutant IDH1 20-mer peptide. This sequence originates from a man aged 50-60 years with glioma. The rearrangement uses TRBV28 and TRBJ1-1; D unclear. The source was PBMCs, collected from a glioma patient whose treatment included an IDH1 peptide vaccine. As DNA, the CDR3 is TGTGCCAGCAGTTTACCCACTGAAGCTTTCTTT. Translation gives CASSLPTEAFF.